This T cell receptor (beta chain) was sequenced during a study of T-cell reconstitution after alpha-beta-depleted transplantation in children. As to this clonotype: The antigen is undetermined.

Unique molecular identifiers were built into the TCRbeta library. A single record per CDR3 protein comes from TCRdb applying MiXCR to the PCR reads. This sample has about 980,000 distinct CDR3 sequences, with 25% to 35% found just once. The study's findings and limits: The study reportedly traced alpha-beta T cells about two months after transplant to several hundred expanded graft clones. Some patients showed high day-60 TCRbeta diversity, which derived from surviving recipient T cells and thymic progenitors. Newly produced T cells mostly provided counts and TCRbeta diversity after one year, as hyperexpanded clones declined.

There are 12 residues in the CDR3. The germline V gene has CDR1 DFQATT and CDR2 SNEGSKA (reference sequence). V lost 0 bases and J lost 4, with 4 bases in between. The sequence was collected from a boy less than two years old who had a stem cell transplant for SCID, so the T cells may come from the graft donor. The sample consisted of PBMCs, mostly from graft donor cells, taken 360 days after TCRalphabeta/CD19-depleted stem cell transplant. The rearrangement joins TRBV20-1 to TRBJ1-5; D unresolved. The CDR3 reads CSARDGNQPQHF. CDR3 DNA sequence: TGCAGTGCTAGAGACGGAAATCAGCCCCAGCATTTT.